A single sample is the source of the 30 T cell receptor beta chains below, sequenced in a study of cytomegalovirus exposure and HLA in healthy donors. The PCR was carried out with 60 Vbeta primers and 13 Jbeta primers. Some clones are missing from TCRdb's copy, which holds only in-frame ones; the method was immunoSEQ multiplex PCR. Of around 150,000 clones listed, 82% are singletons. Sequencing input: PBMCs. Source of these receptors: a man in his fifties or sixties in good health and CMV-seropositive.

The CDR3 here is CASSLGVAGPTDTQYF. The DNA of the CDR3 is TGTGCCAGCAGCTTAGGGGTAGCGGGACCCACAGATACGCAGTATTTT. The chain uses TRBV11-2 and TRBJ2-3, with TRBD2 matching 8 bases. CDR1 and CDR2 from the germline V gene are SGHAT and FQNNGV. The CDR3 runs to 16 residues. The V segment lost 1 base and the J segment 2 bases; nucleotides outside the gene matches: 5.

V and J are TRBV6-5 and TRBJ2-7, with a possible D match to TRBD2 (6 bases). The CDR3 covers 16 residues. Germline V gene lookup returns CDR1 MNHEY and CDR2 SVGAGI. V shed 2 bases and J shed 4 bases, with 18 bases lying between them. CDR3 loop: CASSYTAPKEGYEQYF. As DNA, the CDR3 is TGTGCCAGCAGTTACACGGCACCCAAGGAGGGGTACGAGCAGTACTTC.

The chain is built from TRBV19 and TRBJ1-2; D might be TRBD1 (6 bases). CDR3 size: 15 residues. Germline assignment: CDR1 LNHDA and CDR2 SQIVND (reference sequence). The V gene lost 4 bases and the J gene lost 4 bases, with 16 bases spanning the gap. CDR3 protein: CASSTSSGAVYGYTF. The CDR3 region has the DNA TGTGCCAGTAGTACCAGTTCAGGGGCGGTCTATGGCTACACCTTC. The complete variable domain, with remaining parts taken from reference TRBV19 and TRBJ1-2, reads DGGITQSPKYLFRKEGQNVTLSCEQNLNHDAMYWYRQDPGQGLRLIYYSQIVNDFQKGDIAEGYSVSREKKESFPLTVTSAQKNPTAFYLCASSTSSGAVYGYTFGSGTRLTVV.

V usage is TRBV4-1 and J usage is TRBJ2-3, with D hard to call. The CDR3 has 14 residues. The germline gives CDR1 MGHRA, CDR2 YSYEKL. With 1 base removed from V and 4 bases from J, the gap between germline ends came to 9 bases. CDR3 DNA: TGCGCCAGCAGCCAAGTGGCGGTTGCAGATACGCAGTATTTT. Its translation: CASSQVAVADTQYF.

The J gene is TRBJ2-3, the V gene TRBV5-1, with a tentative D call TRBD1 (6 bases). This CDR3 has 14 residues. CDR1 and CDR2 from the germline V gene are SGHRS and YFSETQ. Trimming removed 0 bases from V and 5 bases from J, with 10 bases in between. CDR3 in DNA: TGCGCCAGCAGCTTGGTCCAGGGGAGAGATACGCAGTATTTT. This gives the protein CASSLVQGRDTQYF.

The chain links TRBV28 to TRBJ2-1, with 7 positions matching TRBD2. J was trimmed by 7 bases and V by 2 bases; bases with no gene match: 5. CDR1 is MDHEN and CDR2 is SYDVKM in the germline V gene. The CDR3 spans 14 residues. The CDR3 reads CASSLGAGLNEQFF. The CDR3 DNA reads TGTGCCAGCAGTTTAGGAGCGGGACTAAATGAGCAGTTCTTC.

The chain is built from TRBV7-6 and TRBJ1-1; D is uncertain. Germline V gene data show CDR1 as SGHVS and CDR2 as FNYEAQ. V shed 7 bases and J shed 3 bases, with 12 bases lying between them. CDR3 size: 13 residues. CDR3 in amino acids: CASTQSGYTEAFF. CDR3 sequence (DNA): TGTGCCAGCACCCAGTCGGGTTACACTGAAGCTTTCTTT.

V gene TRBV5-4 combines with J gene TRBJ1-2; D remains ambiguous. Germline V gene data show CDR1 as SGHNT and CDR2 as YYREEE (reference sequence). Trimming shortened V by 0 bases and J by 3 bases, and 6 bases separated the two germline ends. The CDR3 spans 13 residues. Here the CDR3 DNA reads TGTGCCAGCAGCTTGGCGGGAGACTATGGCTACACCTTC. It specifies CASSLAGDYGYTF.

V gene TRBV5-1 combines with J gene TRBJ1-1, with 8 bases aligning to TRBD1. Germline V lookup: CDR1 SGHRS, CDR2 YFSETQ. Trimming cost V 4 bases and J 5 bases; bases outside gene matches: 10. The CDR3 has 15 residues. Here the CDR3 reads CASSAWTGIDTEAFF. DNA of the CDR3: TGCGCCAGCAGCGCCTGGACAGGGATCGATACTGAAGCTTTCTTT.

For this clone: One end of the junction is discordant with germline, which a read error may explain. The genes are TRBV7-9 and TRBJ2-5; D perhaps matches TRBD1 (7 bases). Germline CDR1 SEHNR, CDR2 FQNEAQ (reference sequence). The CDR3 has 11 residues. CDR3 protein: CSSQGGETQYF. The CDR3 DNA reads as TGTTCCAGCCAGGGGGGAGAGACCCAGTACTTC.

The J gene is TRBJ2-1, the V gene TRBV6-5; 10 bases match TRBD1. The CDR3 length is 12 residues. After removal of 5 bases from V and 8 bases from J, the junction contained 0 bases not matched to a gene. Germline lookup yields CDR1 MNHEY and CDR2 SVGAGI. The CDR3 nucleotides are TGTGCCAGCAGTGGACAGGGGGATGAGCAGTTCTTC. Encoded protein: CASSGQGDEQFF.

The chain combines TRBV15 with TRBJ1-4, with 8 bases that match TRBD1. The CDR3 sequence is 16 residues long. The junction had 6 bases not matched to a gene; V was cut back by 5 bases and J by 1 base. In germline, CDR1 is LNHNV, CDR2 YYDKDF (reference sequence). The CDR3, as DNA: TGTGCCACCAGCGGCTTTGGACAGGGAACTAATGAAAAACTGTTTTTT. It codes for CATSGFGQGTNEKLFF.

The V and J genes are TRBV7-9 and TRBJ2-7, with 7 bases matching TRBD1. J gave up 6 bases and V 7 bases, and 9 bases lay outside the gene matches. Germline CDR1 SEHNR, CDR2 FQNEAQ (reference sequence). The CDR3 totals 13 residues. This CDR3 reads CASTQGVVLEQYF. The CDR3 DNA sequence: TGTGCCAGCACTCAGGGGGTAGTGCTCGAGCAGTACTTC.

The chain couples TRBV4-2 to TRBJ1-2, with D possibly being TRBD1 (6 bases). Trimming removed 0 bases from V and 2 bases from J, with 13 bases in between. The CDR3 is 16 amino acids. Germline V gene data show CDR1 as LGHNA and CDR2 as YNFKEQ. The CDR3 sequence is CASSQETRQANYGYTF. The CDR3 bases are TGTGCCAGCAGCCAAGAAACCCGACAGGCGAACTATGGCTACACCTTC.

This clone occurred once. V gene TRBV19 combines with J gene TRBJ2-7, with D perhaps matching TRBD1 (6 bases). From germline, CDR1 is LNHDA and CDR2 SQIVND (reference sequence). The CDR3 consists of 15 residues. V was cut by 6 bases and J by 6 bases, with 21 bases left in between. This chain's CDR3 is CASSVRQEVLVEQYF. The CDR3 DNA sequence: TGTGCCAGTAGCGTAAGACAGGAAGTGCTTGTCGAGCAGTACTTC.

The chain uses TRBV7-2 and TRBJ2-2; D is uncertain. V dropped 1 base and J dropped 0 bases, with 9 bases sitting between them. This CDR3 is 16 amino acids long. Germline-derived CDR1 and CDR2 are SGHTA and FQGNSA. The CDR3 loop is CASSLGPFANTGELFF. Written as DNA, the CDR3 is TGTGCCAGCAGCTTAGGTCCGTTCGCGAACACCGGGGAGCTGTTTTTT.

The chain recombines TRBV2 with TRBJ2-3; D remains unclear. Germline assignment: CDR1 SNHLY and CDR2 FYNNEI. This CDR3 has 11 amino acids. Trimming took 6 bases from V and 8 from J, leaving 9 bases between them. CDR3 nucleotide sequence: TGTGCCAGCAGCTCAGGTGGTACGCAGTATTTT. Its protein product is CASSSGGTQYF.

The V and J genes are TRBV5-3 and TRBJ2-7; 9 nucleotides line up with TRBD1. TRBV5-3 qualifies as an ORF whose function is uncertain. The CDR3 covers 17 residues. J was trimmed by 7 bases and V by 0 bases; bases with no gene match: 14. The DNA for the CDR3 is TGTGCCAGAAGCTTGGCCTTGGGACAGGGAATCCCTAGGGAGCAGTACTTC. This encodes CARSLALGQGIPREQYF.

This chain links TRBV28 with TRBJ2-7; 10 nucleotides agree with TRBD2. The CDR3 is 14 amino acids. Unmatched junction bases numbered 10, after V lost 8 bases and J lost 6 bases. CDR1 and CDR2 (germline): MDHEN, SYDVKM. The CDR3 nucleotides read TGTGCCAGCGGGAGTCTAGCGGGAGTAGCCGAGCAGTACTTC. Amino acids: CASGSLAGVAEQYF.

V gene TRBV5-4 combines with J gene TRBJ2-7; 11 bases align to TRBD1. The J segment lost 5 bases and the V segment lost 5 bases, leaving 3 bases of the junction unmatched. In germline, CDR1 is SGHNT, CDR2 YYREEE (reference sequence). CDR3 length: 13 amino acids. The CDR3 DNA follows: TGTGCCAGCAGGGGACAGGGGGACCACGAGCAGTACTTC. This gives the protein CASRGQGDHEQYF.

The chain is built from TRBV14 and TRBJ2-3; 8 nucleotides align to TRBD2. Germline V gives CDR1 SGHDN, CDR2 FVKESK. After removal of 4 bases from V and 5 bases from J, the junction contained 8 bases not matched to a gene. CDR3 size: 15 residues. The CDR3 DNA reads TGTGCCAGCAGCCCGAGCGGGGGCACTAGAGATACGCAGTATTTT. Amino acids: CASSPSGGTRDTQYF.

V is TRBV6-4 and J is TRBJ1-1; D is unclear. The germline V and J ends were trimmed by 4 bases and 1 base, with 7 bases remaining between them. Germline V gives CDR1 MRHNA, CDR2 SNTAGT. The CDR3 has 13 residues. The CDR3 bases are TGTGCCAGCAGTGTTTTAGAGAACACTGAAGCTTTCTTT. This sequence encodes CASSVLENTEAFF.

This chain joins TRBV16 and TRBJ2-7; D not certain. CDR1 and CDR2 (germline): KGHSY, FQNENV. The CDR3 contains 11 residues. Trimming shortened V by 3 bases and J by 3 bases, and 3 bases separated the two germline ends. CDR3 sequence reads: CASSHIYEQYF. The CDR3 coding sequence is TGTGCCAGCAGCCACATCTACGAGCAGTACTTC.

The count of this clone is one. The chain links TRBV4-3 to TRBJ1-1; no definite D call. V was cut by 3 bases and J by 5 bases, with 10 bases left in between. Germline V gene data show CDR1 as LGHNA and CDR2 as YSLEER. This CDR3 comprises 13 residues. CDR3 sequence reads: CASSHSEGTEAFF. CDR3 sequence (DNA): TGCGCCAGCAGCCATAGCGAGGGTACTGAAGCTTTCTTT.

This chain connects TRBV4-1 to TRBJ1-1, with D unresolved. Germline lookup yields CDR1 MGHRA and CDR2 YSYEKL. The germline V and J ends were trimmed by 1 base and 5 bases, with 11 bases remaining between them. The CDR3 spans 14 residues. The CDR3 region has the DNA TGCGCCAGCAGCCAAGTCTCTAGTGGGACTGAAGCTTTCTTT. It translates to CASSQVSSGTEAFF.

The genes are TRBV28 and TRBJ1-5; 9 nucleotides line up with TRBD1. The junction had 11 bases not matched to a gene; V was cut back by 6 bases and J by 5 bases. Germline CDR1 reads MDHEN; CDR2 reads SYDVKM. The CDR3 covers 16 residues. In DNA form, the CDR3 reads TGTGCCAGCAGAGCTGGACAGGGGCGAAGATATCAGCCCCAGCATTTT. It specifies CASRAGQGRRYQPQHF.

The chain recombines TRBV28 with TRBJ1-5; 7 nucleotides line up with TRBD1. This CDR3 region has 15 residues. After removal of 5 bases from V and 6 bases from J, the junction contained 10 bases not matched to a gene. Germline V gene sequence: CDR1 MDHEN, CDR2 SYDVKM. The CDR3 here is CASSSRDRGFQPQHF. In DNA, the CDR3 is TGTGCCAGCAGTAGCCGGGACAGAGGTTTTCAGCCCCAGCATTTT.

The V call is TRBV4-3, the J call TRBJ1-4; weak D call: TRBD1 (6 bases). Germline V gene sequence: CDR1 LGHNA, CDR2 YSLEER. Trimming removed 4 bases at V and 7 bases at J, with 16 bases between. The CDR3 is 15 amino acids. The CDR3 region is CASSRRTGLIEKLFF. CDR3 nucleotide sequence: TGCGCCAGCAGCCGAAGAACAGGGTTGATTGAAAAACTGTTTTTT.

The chain employs TRBV29-1 and TRBJ2-7; 8 bases are shared with TRBD1. There are 15 residues in the CDR3. J lost 3 bases, V lost 3 bases, and 10 bases had no gene match. CDR1 and CDR2 from the germline V gene are SQVTM and ANQGSEA. CDR3 residues: CSVEEGVRGLYEQYF. The CDR3 DNA is TGCAGCGTTGAGGAGGGAGTCAGGGGGCTCTACGAGCAGTACTTC.

This chain connects TRBV19 to TRBJ2-5, with D tentatively TRBD1 (6 bases). V was trimmed by 7 bases and J by 6 bases, leaving 15 bases between them. CDR3 length: 13 residues. CDR1 and CDR2 from the germline V gene are LNHDA and SQIVND (reference sequence). The CDR3, as DNA: TGTGCCAGTAAGCCAACAGGGCACCAGACCCAGTACTTC. It yields the protein CASKPTGHQTQYF.